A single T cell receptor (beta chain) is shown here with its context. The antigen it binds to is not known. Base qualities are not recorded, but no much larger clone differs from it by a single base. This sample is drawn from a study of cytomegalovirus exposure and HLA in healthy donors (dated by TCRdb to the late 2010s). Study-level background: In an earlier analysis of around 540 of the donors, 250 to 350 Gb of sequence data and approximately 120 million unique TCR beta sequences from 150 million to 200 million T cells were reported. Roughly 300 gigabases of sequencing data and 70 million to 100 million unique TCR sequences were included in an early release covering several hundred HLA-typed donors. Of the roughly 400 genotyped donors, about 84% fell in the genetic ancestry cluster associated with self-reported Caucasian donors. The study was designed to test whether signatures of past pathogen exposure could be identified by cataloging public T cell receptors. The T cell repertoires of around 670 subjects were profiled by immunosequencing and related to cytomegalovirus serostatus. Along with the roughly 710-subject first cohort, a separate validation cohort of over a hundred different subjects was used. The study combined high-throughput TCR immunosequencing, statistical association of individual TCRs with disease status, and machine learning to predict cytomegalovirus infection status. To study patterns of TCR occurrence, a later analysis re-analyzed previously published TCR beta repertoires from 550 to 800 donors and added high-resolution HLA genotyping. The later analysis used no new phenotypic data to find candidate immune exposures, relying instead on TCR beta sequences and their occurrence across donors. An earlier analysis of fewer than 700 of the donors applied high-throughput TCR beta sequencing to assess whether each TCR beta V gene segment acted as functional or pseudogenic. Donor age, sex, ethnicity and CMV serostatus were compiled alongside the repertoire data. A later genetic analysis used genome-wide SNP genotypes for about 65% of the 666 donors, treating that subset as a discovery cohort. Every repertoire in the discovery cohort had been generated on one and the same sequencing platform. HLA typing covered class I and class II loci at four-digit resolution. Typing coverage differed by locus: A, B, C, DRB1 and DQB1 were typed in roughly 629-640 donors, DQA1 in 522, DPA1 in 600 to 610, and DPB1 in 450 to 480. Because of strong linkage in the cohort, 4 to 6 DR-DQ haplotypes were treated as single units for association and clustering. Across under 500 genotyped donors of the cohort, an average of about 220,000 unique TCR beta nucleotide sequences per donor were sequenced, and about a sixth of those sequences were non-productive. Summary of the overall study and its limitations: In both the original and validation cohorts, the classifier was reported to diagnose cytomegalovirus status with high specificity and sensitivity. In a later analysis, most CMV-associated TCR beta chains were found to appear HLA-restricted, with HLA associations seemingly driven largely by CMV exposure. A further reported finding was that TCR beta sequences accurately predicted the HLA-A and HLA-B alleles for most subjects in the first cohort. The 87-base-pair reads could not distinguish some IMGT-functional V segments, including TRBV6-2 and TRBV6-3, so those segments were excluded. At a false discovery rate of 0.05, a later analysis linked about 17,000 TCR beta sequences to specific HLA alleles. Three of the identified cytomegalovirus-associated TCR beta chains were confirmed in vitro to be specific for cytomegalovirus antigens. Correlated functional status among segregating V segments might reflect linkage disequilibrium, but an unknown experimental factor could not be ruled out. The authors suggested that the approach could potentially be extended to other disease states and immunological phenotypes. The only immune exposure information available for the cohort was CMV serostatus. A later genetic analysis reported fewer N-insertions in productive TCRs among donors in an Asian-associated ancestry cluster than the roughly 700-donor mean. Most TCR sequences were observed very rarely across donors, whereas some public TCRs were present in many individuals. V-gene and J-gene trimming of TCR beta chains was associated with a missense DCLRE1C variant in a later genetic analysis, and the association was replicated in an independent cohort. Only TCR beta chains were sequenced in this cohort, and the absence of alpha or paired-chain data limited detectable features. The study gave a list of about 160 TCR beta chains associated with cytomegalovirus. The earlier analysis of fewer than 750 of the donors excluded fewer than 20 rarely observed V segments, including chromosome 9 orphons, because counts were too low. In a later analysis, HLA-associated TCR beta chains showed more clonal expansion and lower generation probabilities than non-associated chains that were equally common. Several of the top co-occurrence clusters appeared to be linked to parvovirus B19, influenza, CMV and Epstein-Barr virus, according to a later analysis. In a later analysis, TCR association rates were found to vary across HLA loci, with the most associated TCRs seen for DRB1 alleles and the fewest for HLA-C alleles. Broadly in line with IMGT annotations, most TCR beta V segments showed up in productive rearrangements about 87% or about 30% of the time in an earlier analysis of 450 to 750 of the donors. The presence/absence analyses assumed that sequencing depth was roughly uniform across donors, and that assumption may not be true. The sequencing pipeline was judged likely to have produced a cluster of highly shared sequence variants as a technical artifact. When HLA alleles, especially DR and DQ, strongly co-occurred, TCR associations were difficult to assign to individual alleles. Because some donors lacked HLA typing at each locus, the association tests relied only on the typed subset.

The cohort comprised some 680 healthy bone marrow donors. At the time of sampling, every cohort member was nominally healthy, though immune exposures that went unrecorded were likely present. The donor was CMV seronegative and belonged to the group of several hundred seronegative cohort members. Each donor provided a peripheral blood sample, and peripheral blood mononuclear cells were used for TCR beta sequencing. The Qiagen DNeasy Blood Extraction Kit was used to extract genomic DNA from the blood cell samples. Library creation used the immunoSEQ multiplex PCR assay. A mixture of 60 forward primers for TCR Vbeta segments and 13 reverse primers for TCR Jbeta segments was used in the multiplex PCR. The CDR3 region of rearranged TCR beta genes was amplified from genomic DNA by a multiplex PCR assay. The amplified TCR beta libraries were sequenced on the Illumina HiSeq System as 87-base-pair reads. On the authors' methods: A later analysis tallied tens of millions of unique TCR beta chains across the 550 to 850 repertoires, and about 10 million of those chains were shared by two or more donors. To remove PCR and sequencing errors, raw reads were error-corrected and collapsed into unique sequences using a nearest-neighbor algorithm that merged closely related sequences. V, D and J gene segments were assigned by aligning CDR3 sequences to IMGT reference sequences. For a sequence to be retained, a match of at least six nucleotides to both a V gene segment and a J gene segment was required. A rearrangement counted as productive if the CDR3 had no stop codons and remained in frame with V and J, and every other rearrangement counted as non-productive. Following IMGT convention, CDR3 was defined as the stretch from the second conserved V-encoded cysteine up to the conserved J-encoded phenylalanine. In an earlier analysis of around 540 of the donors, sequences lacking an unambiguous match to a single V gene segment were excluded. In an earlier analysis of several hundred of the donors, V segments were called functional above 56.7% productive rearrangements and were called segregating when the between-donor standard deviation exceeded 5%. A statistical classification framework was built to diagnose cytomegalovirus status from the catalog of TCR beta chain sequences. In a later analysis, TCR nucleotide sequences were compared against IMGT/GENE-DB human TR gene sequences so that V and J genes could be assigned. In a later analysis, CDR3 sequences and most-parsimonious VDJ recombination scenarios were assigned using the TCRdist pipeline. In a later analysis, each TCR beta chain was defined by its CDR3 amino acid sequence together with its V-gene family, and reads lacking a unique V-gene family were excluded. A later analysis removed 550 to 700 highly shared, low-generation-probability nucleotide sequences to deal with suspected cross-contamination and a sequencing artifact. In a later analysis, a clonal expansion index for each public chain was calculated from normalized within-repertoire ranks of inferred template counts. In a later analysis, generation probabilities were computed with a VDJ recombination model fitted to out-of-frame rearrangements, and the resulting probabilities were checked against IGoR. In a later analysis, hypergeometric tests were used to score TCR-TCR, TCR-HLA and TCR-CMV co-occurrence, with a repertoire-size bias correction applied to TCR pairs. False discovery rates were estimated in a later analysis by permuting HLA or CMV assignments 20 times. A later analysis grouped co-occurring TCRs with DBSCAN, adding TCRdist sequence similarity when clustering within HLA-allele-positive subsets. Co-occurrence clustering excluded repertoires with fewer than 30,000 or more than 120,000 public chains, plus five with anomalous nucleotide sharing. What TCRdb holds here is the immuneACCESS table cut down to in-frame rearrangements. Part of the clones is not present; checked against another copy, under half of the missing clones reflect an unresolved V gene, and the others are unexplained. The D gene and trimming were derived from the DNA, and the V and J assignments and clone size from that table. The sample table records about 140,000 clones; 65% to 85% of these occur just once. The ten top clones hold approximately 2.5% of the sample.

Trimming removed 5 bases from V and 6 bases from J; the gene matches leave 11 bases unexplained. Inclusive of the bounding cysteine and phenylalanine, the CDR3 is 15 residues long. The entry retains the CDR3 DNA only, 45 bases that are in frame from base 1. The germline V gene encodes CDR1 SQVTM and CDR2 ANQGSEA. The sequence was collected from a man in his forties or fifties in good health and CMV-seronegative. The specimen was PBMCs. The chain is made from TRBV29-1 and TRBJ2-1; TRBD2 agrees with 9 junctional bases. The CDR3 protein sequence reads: CSVLEGLAGRNEQFF. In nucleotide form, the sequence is TGCAGCGTTCTTGAAGGGCTAGCGGGACGCAATGAGCAGTTCTTC.